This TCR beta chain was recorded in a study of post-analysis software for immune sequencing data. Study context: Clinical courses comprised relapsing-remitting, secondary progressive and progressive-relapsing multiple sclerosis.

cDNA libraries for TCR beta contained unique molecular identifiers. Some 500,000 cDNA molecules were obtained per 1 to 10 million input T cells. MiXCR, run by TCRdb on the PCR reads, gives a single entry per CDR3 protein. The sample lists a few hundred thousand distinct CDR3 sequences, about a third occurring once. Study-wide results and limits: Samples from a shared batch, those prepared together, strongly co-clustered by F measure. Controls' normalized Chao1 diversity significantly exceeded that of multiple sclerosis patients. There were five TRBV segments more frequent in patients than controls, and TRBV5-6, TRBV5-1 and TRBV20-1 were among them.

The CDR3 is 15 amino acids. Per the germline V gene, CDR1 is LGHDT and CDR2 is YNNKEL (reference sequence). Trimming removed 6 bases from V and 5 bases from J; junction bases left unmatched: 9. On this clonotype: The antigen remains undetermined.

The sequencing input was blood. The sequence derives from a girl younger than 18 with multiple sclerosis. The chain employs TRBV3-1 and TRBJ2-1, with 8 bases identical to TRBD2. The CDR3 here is CASRLAGPLNNEQFF. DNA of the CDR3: TGTGCCAGCAGGCTAGCGGGTCCACTTAACAATGAGCAGTTCTTC.